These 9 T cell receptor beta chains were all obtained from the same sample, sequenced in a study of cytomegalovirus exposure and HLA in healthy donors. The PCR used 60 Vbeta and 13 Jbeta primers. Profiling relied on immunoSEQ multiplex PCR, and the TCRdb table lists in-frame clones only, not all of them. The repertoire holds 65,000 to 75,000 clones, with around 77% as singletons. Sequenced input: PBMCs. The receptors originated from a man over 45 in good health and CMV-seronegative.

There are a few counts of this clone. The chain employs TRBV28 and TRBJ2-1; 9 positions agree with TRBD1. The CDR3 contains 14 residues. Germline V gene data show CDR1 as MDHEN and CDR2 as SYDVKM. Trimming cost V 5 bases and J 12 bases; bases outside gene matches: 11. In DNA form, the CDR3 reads TGTGCCAGCAGTCCATGGACAGGGGACACTCCGCAGTTCTTC. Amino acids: CASSPWTGDTPQFF. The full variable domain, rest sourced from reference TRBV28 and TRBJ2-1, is DVKVTQSSRYLVKRTGEKVFLECVQDMDHENMFWYRQDPGLGLRLIYFSYDVKMKEKGDIPEGYSVSREKKERFSLILESASTNQTSMYLCASSPWTGDTPQFFGPGTRLTVL.

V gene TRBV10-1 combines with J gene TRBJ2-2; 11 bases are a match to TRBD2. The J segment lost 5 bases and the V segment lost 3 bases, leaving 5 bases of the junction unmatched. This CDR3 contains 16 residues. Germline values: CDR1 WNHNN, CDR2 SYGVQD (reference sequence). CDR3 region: CASSDSGRGRTGELFF. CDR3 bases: TGCGCCAGCAGTGATAGCGGGAGGGGTAGGACCGGGGAGCTGTTTTTT.

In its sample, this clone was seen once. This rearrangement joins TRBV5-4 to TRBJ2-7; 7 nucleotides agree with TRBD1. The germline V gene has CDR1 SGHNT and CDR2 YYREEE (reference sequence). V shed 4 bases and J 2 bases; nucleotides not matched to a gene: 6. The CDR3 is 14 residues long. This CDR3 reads CASSLKTGTYEQYF. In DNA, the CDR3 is TGTGCCAGCAGCCTTAAGACAGGGACCTACGAGCAGTACTTC.

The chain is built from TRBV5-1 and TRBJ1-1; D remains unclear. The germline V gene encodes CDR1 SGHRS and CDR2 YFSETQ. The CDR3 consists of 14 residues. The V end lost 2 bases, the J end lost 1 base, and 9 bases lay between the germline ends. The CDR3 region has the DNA TGCGCCAGCAGCTTATCAGGCTCGAACACTGAAGCTTTCTTT. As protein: CASSLSGSNTEAFF.

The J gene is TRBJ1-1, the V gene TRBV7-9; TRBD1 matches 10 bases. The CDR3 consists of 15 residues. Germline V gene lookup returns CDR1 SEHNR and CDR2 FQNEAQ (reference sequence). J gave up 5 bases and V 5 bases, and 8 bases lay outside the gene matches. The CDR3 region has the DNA TGTGCCAGCAGCGGAAGGGACAGGGGACGTACTGAAGCTTTCTTT. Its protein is CASSGRDRGRTEAFF.

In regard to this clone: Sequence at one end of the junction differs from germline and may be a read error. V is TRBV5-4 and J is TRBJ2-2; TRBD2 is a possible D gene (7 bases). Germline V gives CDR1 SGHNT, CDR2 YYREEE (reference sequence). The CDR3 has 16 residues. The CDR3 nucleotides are TGTGCCAGCAGCCCCGTTGGGGGGGCGAAAACCGGGGAGCTGTTTTTT. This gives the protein CASSPVGGAKTGELFF.

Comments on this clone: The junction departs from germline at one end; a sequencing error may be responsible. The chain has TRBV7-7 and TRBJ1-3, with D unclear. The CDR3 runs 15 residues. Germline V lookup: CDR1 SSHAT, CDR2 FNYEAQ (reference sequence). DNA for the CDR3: TGTGCTAGCAGCTTAGAGAGCGGGAACGGAAACACCATATATTTT. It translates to CASSLESGNGNTIYF. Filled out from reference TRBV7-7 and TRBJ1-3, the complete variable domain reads GAGVSQSPRYKVTKRGQDVTLRCDPISSHATLYWYQQALGQGPEFLTYFNYEAQPDKSGLPSDRFSAERPEGSISTLTIQRTEQRDSAMYRCASSLESGNGNTIYFGEGSWLTVV.

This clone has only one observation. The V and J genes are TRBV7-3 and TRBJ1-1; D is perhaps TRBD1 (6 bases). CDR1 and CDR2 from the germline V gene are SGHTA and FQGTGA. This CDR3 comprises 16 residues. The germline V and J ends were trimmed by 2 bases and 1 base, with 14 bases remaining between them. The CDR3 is CASSLLGAAGNTEAFF. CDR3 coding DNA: TGTGCCAGCAGCTTATTGGGGGCGGCAGGGAACACTGAAGCTTTCTTT. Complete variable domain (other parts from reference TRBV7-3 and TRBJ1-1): GAGVSQTPSNKVTEKGKYVELRCDPISGHTALYWYRQSLGQGPEFLIYFQGTGAADDSGLPNDRFFAVRPEGSVSTLKIQRTERGDSAVYLCASSLLGAAGNTEAFFGQGTRLTVV.

CDR3 sequence (DNA): TGTGCCAGCAGCTTATCTGGCGGTAAATCCTACGAGCAGTACTTC. The encoded protein is CASSLSGGKSYEQYF. This sequence joins TRBV11-2 and TRBJ2-7; D not resolved. V lost 2 bases to trimming and J lost 1 base, with 12 bases between them. This CDR3 has 15 residues. The V gene's germline CDR1 is SGHAT and CDR2 FQNNGV.